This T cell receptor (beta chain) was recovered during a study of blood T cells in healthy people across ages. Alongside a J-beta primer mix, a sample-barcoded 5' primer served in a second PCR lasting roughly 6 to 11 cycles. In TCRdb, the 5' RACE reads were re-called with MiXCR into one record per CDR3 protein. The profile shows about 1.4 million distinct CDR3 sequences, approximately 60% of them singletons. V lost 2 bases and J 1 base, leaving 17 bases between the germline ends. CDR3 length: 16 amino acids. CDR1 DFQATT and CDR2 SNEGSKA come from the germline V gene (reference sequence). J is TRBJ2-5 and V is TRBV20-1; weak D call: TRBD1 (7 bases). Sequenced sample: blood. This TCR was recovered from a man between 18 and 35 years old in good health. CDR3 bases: TGCAGTGCTAGACACCGTGGCAGGGGGGTCCAAGAGACCCAGTACTTC. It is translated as CSARHRGRGVQETQYF.